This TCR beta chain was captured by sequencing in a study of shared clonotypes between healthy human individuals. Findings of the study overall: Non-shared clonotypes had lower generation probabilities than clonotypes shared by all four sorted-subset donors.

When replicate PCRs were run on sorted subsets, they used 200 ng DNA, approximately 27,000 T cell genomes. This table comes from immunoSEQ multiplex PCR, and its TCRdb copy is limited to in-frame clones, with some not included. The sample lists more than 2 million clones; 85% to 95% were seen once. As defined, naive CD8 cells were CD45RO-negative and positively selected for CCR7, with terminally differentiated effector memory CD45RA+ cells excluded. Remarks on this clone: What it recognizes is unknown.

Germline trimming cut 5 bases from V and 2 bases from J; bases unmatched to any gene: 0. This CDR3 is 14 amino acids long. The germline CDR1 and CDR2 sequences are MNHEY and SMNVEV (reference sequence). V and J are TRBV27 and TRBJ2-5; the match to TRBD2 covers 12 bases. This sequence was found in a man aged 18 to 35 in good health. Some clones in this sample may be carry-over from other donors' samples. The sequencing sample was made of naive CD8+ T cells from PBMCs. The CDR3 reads CASSGTSGQETQYF. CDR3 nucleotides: TGTGCCAGCAGTGGGACTAGCGGGCAAGAGACCCAGTACTTC.